Shown below are 8 T cell receptor beta chains from a single sample sequenced in a study of human T cells and chemical hapten exposure. Time point given: patch test 2, 6 weeks after DPC sensitization. Treatment reported: therapeutic diphenylcyclopropenone sensitization with weekly scalp DPC. TCRdb reprocessed the RACE reads with MiXCR, giving one entry per CDR3 protein. The top ten hold 15% of the sample, which has some 44,000 distinct CDR3 sequences, 8.9% seen once. Sequencing was performed on whole blood, taken in connection with sensitization to the hapten diphenylcyclopropenone (DPC). The receptors come from a woman in her 40s with alopecia areata. Some clones in this sample may be carry-over from other donors' samples.

This clonotype was detected ten times or more. This CDR3 is CASSQEGPTDTQYF. In DNA, the CDR3 is TGCGCCAGCAGCCAAGAAGGCCCCACAGATACGCAGTATTTT. The chain has TRBV4-3 and TRBJ2-3, with D hard to call. In germline, CDR1 is LGHNA, CDR2 YSLEER. The V end lost 0 bases, the J end lost 2 bases, and 6 bases lay between the germline ends. This CDR3 comprises 14 residues.

The chain carries TRBV20-1 and TRBJ2-7; D not certain. Germline assignment: CDR1 DFQATT and CDR2 SNEGSKA (reference sequence). The CDR3 runs 12 residues. Trimming cost V 5 bases and J 2 bases, with 10 bases left between them. CDR3 protein: CSASKEAYEQYF. For the CDR3, the DNA is TGCAGTGCTTCCAAGGAAGCCTACGAGCAGTACTTC.

This chain uses TRBV24-1 with TRBJ2-2; D remains unclear. V dropped 2 bases and J dropped 6 bases, with 9 bases sitting between them. CDR1 and CDR2 from the germline V gene are KGHDR and SFDVKD. This CDR3 has 14 residues. The CDR3 sequence: CATSDSRPPGELFF. CDR3 coding DNA: TGTGCCACCAGTGATTCCCGCCCTCCCGGGGAGCTGTTTTTT.

This clonotype has only a few counts. The J gene is TRBJ2-7, the V gene TRBV6-5; 9 bases agree with TRBD1. The CDR3 length is 15 residues. J gave up 0 bases and V 6 bases, and 6 bases lay outside the gene matches. Germline CDR1 reads MNHEY; CDR2 reads SVGAGI. DNA for the CDR3: TGTGCCAGCAGCCTCGGACAGGGGAGCTCCTACGAGCAGTACTTC. The encoded protein is CASSLGQGSSYEQYF.

This clonotype was seen repeatedly, ten times or more. The chain joins TRBV5-5 to TRBJ1-6; the match to TRBD1 covers 7 bases. The CDR3 covers 16 residues. The trim removed 3 bases at V and 9 bases at J, leaving 12 bases unmatched. Germline V gene lookup returns CDR1 SGHKS and CDR2 YYEKEE (reference sequence). CDR3 coding DNA: TGTGCCAGCAGCTCGGTGCCCCAGGGGGTAGGTTCACCCCTCCACTTT. Translation: CASSSVPQGVGSPLHF.

The table lists this clonotype with many counts. The rearrangement uses TRBV27 and TRBJ1-5, with 7 bases that match TRBD1. Trimming took 5 bases from V and 0 from J; bases not matched to a gene: 13. This CDR3 comprises 18 residues. Germline-derived CDR1 and CDR2 are MNHEY and SMNVEV (reference sequence). The chain's CDR3 is CASSLPRDRNHSNQPQHF. The CDR3 DNA reads as TGTGCCAGCAGTCTCCCAAGGGACAGAAACCATAGCAATCAGCCCCAGCATTTT.

This clonotype showed up many times. The rearrangement joins TRBV7-2 to TRBJ1-4, with D possibly TRBD1 on 6 matching bases. V lost 3 bases to trimming and J lost 8 bases, with 13 bases between them. The CDR3 is 14 amino acids. Germline V lookup: CDR1 SGHTA, CDR2 FQGNSA. The CDR3 sequence: CASSFLGQKEKLFF. The CDR3 nucleotides read TGTGCCAGCAGCTTTCTTGGACAGAAGGAAAAACTGTTTTTT.

This clonotype has at least ten counts. The J gene is TRBJ1-1, the V gene TRBV6-2 or TRBV6-3; no clear D gene. Germline loops: CDR1 MNHEY, CDR2 SVGEGT. V lost 8 bases and J lost 1, with 11 bases in between. This CDR3 is built from 13 residues. CDR3 sequence (DNA): TGTGCCAGCTCGGAGGCTGAGAACACTGAAGCTTTCTTT. Translated: CASSEAENTEAFF.